A selection of T cell receptor beta chains follows, all from one sample in a study of blood T cell repertoires in COVID-19. Sequencing used immunoSEQ multiplex PCR; TCRdb keeps in-frame clones, though not all of them. The sample carries roughly 100,000 clones, approximately 86% recorded once. Sequencing input: peripheral blood. The receptors derive from a human donor in a cohort sampled during active COVID-19. CDR3s include the opening cysteine and the closing phenylalanine or tryptophan. Fields, in order: D gene, J gene, V gene, clone size, CDR3 DNA, CDR3 protein. D genes are given only for firm matches. Some rows mark clone size as missing; the rest say once, few, many or name a class of expanded clone.

>TRBD1|TRBJ1-6|TRBV5-4|NA
TGTGCCAGCAGCCGGGACAGCTATAATTCACCCCTCCACTTT
CASSRDSYNSPLHF
>NA|TRBJ1-1|TRBV5-1|NA
TGCGCCAGCAGCTTCCTCCCCGGGGGGACTGAAGCTTTCTTT
CASSFLPGGTEAFF
>NA|TRBJ1-4|TRBV5-5|NA
TGTGCCAGCAGCTCAAACAGGTGGGGTGAAAAACTGTTTTTT
CASSSNRWGEKLFF
>NA|TRBJ1-1|TRBV28|once
TGTGCCAGCAGTACAGGGAACACTGAAGCTTTCTTT
CASSTGNTEAFF
>NA|TRBJ1-4|TRBV3-1/TRBV3-2|NA
TGTGCCAGCAGCCAGGGCCCTGGGGAAAAACTGTTTTTT
CASSQGPGEKLFF
>NA|TRBJ2-3|TRBV9|NA
TGTGCCAGCAGCGTAGCTACAGCCTCAGGGGATACGCAGTATTTT
CASSVATASGDTQYF
>TRBD1|TRBJ2-7|TRBV6-5|NA
TGTGCCAGCACCAAGGGGGACAGGCCTATTTACGAGCAGTACTTC
CASTKGDRPIYEQYF
>TRBD2|TRBJ2-1|TRBV7-9|NA
TGTGCCAGCAGCTCCCCGGGACTAGCGGGGTACAATGAGCAGTTCTTC
CASSSPGLAGYNEQFF
>TRBD2|TRBJ2-3|TRBV27|NA
TGTGCCAGCAGTCCGGGACTAGCGGGAGCAGATACGCAGTATTTT
CASSPGLAGADTQYF
>TRBD1|TRBJ1-6|TRBV9|few
TGTGCCAGCAGCCCAGGACAGGGAGCCTATAATTCACCCCTCCACTTT
CASSPGQGAYNSPLHF
>NA|TRBJ1-5|TRBV7-9|NA
TGTGCCAGCAGCCCCCCCCCGGCGACGGGGCAGCCCCAGCATTTT
CASSPPPATGQPQHF
>TRBD1|TRBJ1-6|TRBV30|few
TGTGCCTGGAGTGTGGGACAGAGTAATTCACCCCTCCACTTT
CAWSVGQSNSPLHF
>NA|TRBJ2-2|TRBV4-1|NA
TGCGCCAGCAGCCAAGGGTCTGGAATAGCAGGAGGGTCCGGGGAGCTGTTTTTT
CASSQGSGIAGGSGELFF
>NA|TRBJ2-4|TRBV28|NA
TGTGCCAGCACCTTCCGGGGCAGGGGTTGGGGCAAAAACATTCAGTACTTC
CASTFRGRGWGKNIQYF
>TRBD1|TRBJ1-5|TRBV19|NA
TGTGCCAGCGCATCCGACAGGGGACGGGATCAGCCCCAGCATTTT
CASASDRGRDQPQHF
>NA|TRBJ2-7|TRBV6-5|many
TGTGCCAGCAGTTACTCTTCCTCAGGTCACGAGCAGTACTTC
CASSYSSSGHEQYF
>NA|TRBJ1-5|TRBV19|NA
TGTGCCAGTAGTCCCCGGGATAATCAGCCCCAGCATTTT
CASSPRDNQPQHF
>NA|TRBJ2-3|TRBV18|NA
TGTGCCAGCTCACCCGGGGTAGTGGGGAGCACAGATACGCAGTATTTT
CASSPGVVGSTDTQYF
>TRBD2|TRBJ2-5|TRBV29-1|NA
TGCAGCGTAGCTCCGGGACTAGCGGGGGTGGAGACCCAGTACTTC
CSVAPGLAGVETQYF
>NA|TRBJ2-7|TRBV19|NA
TGTGCCAGTAGTATAGGAGGGTTTTTGGCCTACGAGCAGTACTTC
CASSIGGFLAYEQYF
>TRBD1|TRBJ2-3|TRBV6-5|NA
TGTGCCAGCAGCAGGGACAGGGGGCGAGGAGATACGCAGTATTTT
CASSRDRGRGDTQYF
>TRBD1|TRBJ2-4|TRBV11-2|NA
TGTGCCAGCAGCTTTACAGAAACAGGGGGCGGAAACATTCAGTACTTC
CASSFTETGGGNIQYF
>TRBD1|TRBJ2-1|TRBV9|NA
TGTGCCAGCAGCCCCGGGACAGGGGTCTACAATGAGCAGTTCTTC
CASSPGTGVYNEQFF
>TRBD1|TRBJ1-5|TRBV10-3|NA
TGTGCCATCAGTGGGACAGGGCGCAATCAGCCCCAGCATTTT
CAISGTGRNQPQHF
>NA|TRBJ1-4|TRBV21-1|NA
TGTGCCAGCAGCTCAGGGGGTGCAACTAATGAAAAACTGTTTTTT
CASSSGGATNEKLFF
>NA|TRBJ1-2|TRBV3-1/TRBV3-2|NA
TGTGCCAGCAGCTCTTCGGTCATTAACTATGGCTACACCTTC
CASSSSVINYGYTF
>NA|TRBJ1-2|TRBV28|NA
TGTGCCAGCAGCCAACAGGGTTCTAACTATGGCTACACCTTC
CASSQQGSNYGYTF